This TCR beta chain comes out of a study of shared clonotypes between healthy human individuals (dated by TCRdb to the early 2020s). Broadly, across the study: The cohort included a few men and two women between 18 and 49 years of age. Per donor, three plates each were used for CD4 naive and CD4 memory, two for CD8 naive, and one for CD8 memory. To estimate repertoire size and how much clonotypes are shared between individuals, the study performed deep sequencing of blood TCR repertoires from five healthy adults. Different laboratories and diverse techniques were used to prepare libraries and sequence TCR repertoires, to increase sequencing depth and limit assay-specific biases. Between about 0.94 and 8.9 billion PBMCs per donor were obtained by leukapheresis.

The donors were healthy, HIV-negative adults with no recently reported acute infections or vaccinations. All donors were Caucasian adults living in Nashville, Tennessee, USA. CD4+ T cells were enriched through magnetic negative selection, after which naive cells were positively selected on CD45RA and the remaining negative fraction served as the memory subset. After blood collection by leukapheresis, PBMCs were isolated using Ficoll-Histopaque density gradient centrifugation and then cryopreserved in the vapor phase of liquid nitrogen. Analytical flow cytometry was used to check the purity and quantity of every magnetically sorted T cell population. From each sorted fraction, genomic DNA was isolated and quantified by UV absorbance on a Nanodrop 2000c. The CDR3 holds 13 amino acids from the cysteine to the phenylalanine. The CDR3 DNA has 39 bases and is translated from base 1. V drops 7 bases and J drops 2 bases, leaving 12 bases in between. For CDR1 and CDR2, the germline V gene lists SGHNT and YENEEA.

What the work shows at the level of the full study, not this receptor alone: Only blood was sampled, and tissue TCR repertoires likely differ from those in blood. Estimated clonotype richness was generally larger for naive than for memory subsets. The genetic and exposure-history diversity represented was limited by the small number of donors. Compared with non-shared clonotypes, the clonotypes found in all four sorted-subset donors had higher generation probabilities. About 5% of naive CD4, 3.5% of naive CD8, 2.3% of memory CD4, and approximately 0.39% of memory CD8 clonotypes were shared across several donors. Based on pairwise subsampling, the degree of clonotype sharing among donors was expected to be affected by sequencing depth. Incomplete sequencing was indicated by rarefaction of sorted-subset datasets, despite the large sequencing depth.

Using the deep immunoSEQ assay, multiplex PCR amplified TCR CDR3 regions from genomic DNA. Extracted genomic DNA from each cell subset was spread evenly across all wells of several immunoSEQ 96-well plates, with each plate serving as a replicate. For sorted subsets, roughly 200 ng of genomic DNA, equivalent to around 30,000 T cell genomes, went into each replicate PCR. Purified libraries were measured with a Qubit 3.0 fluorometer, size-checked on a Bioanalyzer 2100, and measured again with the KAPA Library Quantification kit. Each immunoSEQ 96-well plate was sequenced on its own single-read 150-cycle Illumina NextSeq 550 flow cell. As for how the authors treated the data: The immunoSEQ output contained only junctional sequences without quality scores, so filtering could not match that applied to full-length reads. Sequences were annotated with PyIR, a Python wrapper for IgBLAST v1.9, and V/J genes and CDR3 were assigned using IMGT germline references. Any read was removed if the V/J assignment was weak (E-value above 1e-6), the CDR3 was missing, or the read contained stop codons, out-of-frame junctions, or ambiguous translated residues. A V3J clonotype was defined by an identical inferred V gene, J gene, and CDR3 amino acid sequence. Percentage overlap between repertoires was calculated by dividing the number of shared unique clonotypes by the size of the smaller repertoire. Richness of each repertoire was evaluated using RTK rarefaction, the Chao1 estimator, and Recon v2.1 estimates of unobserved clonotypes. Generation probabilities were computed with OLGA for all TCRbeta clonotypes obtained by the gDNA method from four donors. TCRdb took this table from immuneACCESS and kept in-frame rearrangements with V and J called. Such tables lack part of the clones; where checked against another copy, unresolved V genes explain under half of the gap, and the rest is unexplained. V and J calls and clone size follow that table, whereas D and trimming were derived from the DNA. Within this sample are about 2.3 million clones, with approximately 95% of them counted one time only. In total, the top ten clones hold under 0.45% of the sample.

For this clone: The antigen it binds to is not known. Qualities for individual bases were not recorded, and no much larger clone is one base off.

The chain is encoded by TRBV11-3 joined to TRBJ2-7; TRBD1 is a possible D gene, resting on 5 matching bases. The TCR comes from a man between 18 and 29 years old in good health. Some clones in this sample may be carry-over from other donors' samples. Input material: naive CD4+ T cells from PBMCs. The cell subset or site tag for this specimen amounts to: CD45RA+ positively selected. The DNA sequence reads TGTGCCAGCAACCCCGACAGTGCCTACGAGCAGTACTTC. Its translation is CASNPDSAYEQYF.